The source of this T cell receptor (beta chain) is a study of shared clonotypes between healthy human individuals. Study-level background: The cohort had a couple of women and three men, ages 18 to 49.

A CD45RA+ naive subset and a CD45RA-negative memory subset were split from CD4+ cells. This clone was picked up a small number of times. Its antigen is unidentified. General study results and limits: The study found 4.5% to 5% of naive CD4 clonotypes shared across a handful of donors.

Only in-frame clones appear in the TCRdb table, and some are missing; sequencing was by immunoSEQ multiplex PCR. The top ten clones hold approximately 1.5% of a sample with about 1 million clones, roughly 70% of them seen once. The sequenced sample was memory CD4+ T cells sorted from blood. This sample's subset: CD45RA-negative fraction. The clonotype comes from a young man in good health.

The CDR3 nucleotides read TGTGCCAGCAGCTCTCTTGGACTAGCGGGAGGAGGGGAGACCCAGTACTTC. Translation gives CASSSLGLAGGGETQYF. The chain links TRBV11-2 to TRBJ2-5; 14 bases are a match to TRBD2. CDR3 length equals 17 residues. The J segment lost 5 bases and the V segment lost 4 bases, leaving 9 bases of the junction unmatched. Germline V gives CDR1 SGHAT, CDR2 FQNNGV.